What follows is one TCR beta chain and its context. This record comes from a study of T cell changes during pregnancy in multiple sclerosis. The CDR3 runs to 14 residues. Germline CDR1 reads SGHRS; CDR2 reads YFSETQ. V was pared by 4 bases and J by 4 bases, with 14 bases between. Only in-frame clones appear in the TCRdb table, and some are missing; sequencing was by immunoSEQ multiplex PCR. The repertoire holds about 30,000 clones, with more than 90% as singletons. V and J are TRBV5-1 and TRBJ1-2, with unresolved D. The sample in question was CD4+ T cells from peripheral blood mononuclear cells, obtained in the second trimester of pregnancy. The receptor was isolated from a female donor in good health, enrolled as a control in a pregnancy study. The CDR3 reads CASSENYDPYGYTF. The CDR3 DNA reads as TGCGCCAGCAGCGAGAACTACGACCCCTATGGCTACACCTTC. Together with reference TRBV5-1 and TRBJ1-2, the CDR3 gives the full variable domain: KAGVTQTPRYLIKTRGQQVTLSCSPISGHRSVSWYQQTPGQGLQFLFEYFSETQRNKGNFPGRFSGRQFSNSRSEMNVSTLELGDSALYLCASSENYDPYGYTFGSGTRLTVV.